This T cell receptor (beta chain) was obtained from a study of cytomegalovirus exposure and HLA in healthy donors. This CDR3 has 15 residues. With V trimmed by 3 bases and J by 4 bases, 4 bases remained unmatched. Per germline, CDR1 MNHEY and CDR2 SMNVEV (reference sequence). The PCR had 60 Vbeta and 13 Jbeta primers. The authors' processing: The authors later counted 70 million to 80 million unique TCR beta chains, 8.5 million to 13 million of them shared. Generated by immunoSEQ multiplex PCR, the TCRdb table keeps only in-frame clones and is missing some. V and J calls and clone size are copied from that table; D and trimming were computed from the DNA. Of 150,000 or so clones in the sample, just over 70% were seen once.

The sequencing sample was made of PBMCs. The clonotype comes from a man aged 18 to 29 in good health and CMV-seropositive. J is TRBJ2-1 and V is TRBV27; 9 bases line up with TRBD2. CDR3 in DNA: TGTGCCAGCAGTTTCCTAGCGGGGTTATACAATGAGCAGTTCTTC. This gives the protein CASSFLAGLYNEQFF.